This T cell receptor beta chain was identified in a study of cytomegalovirus exposure and HLA in healthy donors. At the level of the study: From donors who were HLA-typed, an early data release held around 85 million unique TCRs.

Comment on this clone: Its antigen is not identified.

This PCR relied on a set of 60 Vbeta primers and 13 Jbeta primers. Some clones are missing from TCRdb's copy, which holds only in-frame ones; the method was immunoSEQ multiplex PCR. The sample holds about 67,000 clones; approximately 67% are singletons and the top ten take roughly 2.1%. Regarding the study as a whole: HLA alleles showed associations with 16,951 TCR beta sequences in a later analysis, at a 0.05 false discovery rate. Relative to the roughly 640-donor mean, N-insertions were reportedly fewer in an Asian-associated ancestry cluster in a later analysis. The study had only CMV serostatus as immune exposure information.

This TCR derives from a woman younger than 45 in good health and CMV-seronegative. The source material was PBMCs.

CDR3 nucleotides: TGTGCTAGTGGGTTCGGGACAGGGTACAATCAGCCCCAGCATTTT. Protein sequence: CASGFGTGYNQPQHF. This chain connects TRBV12-5 to TRBJ1-5; 9 bases agree with TRBD1. CDR1 is LGHNT, CDR2 FRNRAP, per germline. The CDR3 covers 15 residues. V lost 6 bases, J lost 3 bases, and 6 bases stayed unmatched.